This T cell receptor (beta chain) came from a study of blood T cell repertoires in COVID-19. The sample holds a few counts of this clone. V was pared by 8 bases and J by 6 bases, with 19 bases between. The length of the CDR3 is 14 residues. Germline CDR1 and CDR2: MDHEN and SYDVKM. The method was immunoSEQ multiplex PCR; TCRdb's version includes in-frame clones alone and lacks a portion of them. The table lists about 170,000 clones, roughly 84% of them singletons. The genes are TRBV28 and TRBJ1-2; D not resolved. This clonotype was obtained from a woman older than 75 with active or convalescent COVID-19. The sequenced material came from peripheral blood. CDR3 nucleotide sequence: TGTGCCAGCGGGCGAGCGGGAGGGCCCGATGGCTACACCTTC. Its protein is CASGRAGGPDGYTF.